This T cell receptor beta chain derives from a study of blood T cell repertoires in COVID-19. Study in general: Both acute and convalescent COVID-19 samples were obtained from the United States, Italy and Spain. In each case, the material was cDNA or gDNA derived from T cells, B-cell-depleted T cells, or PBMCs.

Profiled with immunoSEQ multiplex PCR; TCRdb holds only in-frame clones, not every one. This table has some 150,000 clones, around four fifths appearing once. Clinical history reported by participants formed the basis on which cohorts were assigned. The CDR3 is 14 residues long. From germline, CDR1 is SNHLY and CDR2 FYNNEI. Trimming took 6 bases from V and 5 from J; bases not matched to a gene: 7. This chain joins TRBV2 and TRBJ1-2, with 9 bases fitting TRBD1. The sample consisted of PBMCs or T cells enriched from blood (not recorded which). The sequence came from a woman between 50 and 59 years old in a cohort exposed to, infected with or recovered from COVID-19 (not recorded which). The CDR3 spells CASREQGARYGYTF. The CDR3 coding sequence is TGTGCCAGCAGGGAACAGGGGGCGAGGTATGGCTACACCTTC.